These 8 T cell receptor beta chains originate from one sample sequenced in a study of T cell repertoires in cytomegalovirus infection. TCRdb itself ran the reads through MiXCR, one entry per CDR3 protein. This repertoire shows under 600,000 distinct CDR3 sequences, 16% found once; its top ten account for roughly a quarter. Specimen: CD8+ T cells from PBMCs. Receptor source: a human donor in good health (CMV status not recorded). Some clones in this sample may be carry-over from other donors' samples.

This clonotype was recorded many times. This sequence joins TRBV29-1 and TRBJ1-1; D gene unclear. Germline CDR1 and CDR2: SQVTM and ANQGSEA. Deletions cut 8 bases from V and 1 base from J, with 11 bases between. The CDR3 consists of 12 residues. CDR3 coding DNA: TGCAGCACATCACAGAGGAACACTGAAGCTTTCTTT. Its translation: CSTSQRNTEAFF.

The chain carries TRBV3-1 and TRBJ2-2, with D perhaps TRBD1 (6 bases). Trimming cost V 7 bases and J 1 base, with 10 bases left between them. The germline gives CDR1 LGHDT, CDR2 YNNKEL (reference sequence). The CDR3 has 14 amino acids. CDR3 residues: CASTGHQNTGELFF. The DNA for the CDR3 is TGTGCCAGCACGGGACACCAGAACACCGGGGAGCTGTTTTTT.

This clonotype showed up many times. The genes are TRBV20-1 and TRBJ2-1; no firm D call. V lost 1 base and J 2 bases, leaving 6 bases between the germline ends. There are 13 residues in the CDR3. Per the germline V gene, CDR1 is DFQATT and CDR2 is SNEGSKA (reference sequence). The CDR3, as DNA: TGCAGTGCTAGAGGGGCGCCCTACAATGAGCAGTTCTTC. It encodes CSARGAPYNEQFF.

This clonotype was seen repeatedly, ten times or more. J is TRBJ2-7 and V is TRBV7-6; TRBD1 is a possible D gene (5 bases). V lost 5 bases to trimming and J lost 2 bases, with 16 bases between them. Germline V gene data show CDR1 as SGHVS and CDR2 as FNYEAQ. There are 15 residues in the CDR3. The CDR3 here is CASSPGAAQAYEQYF. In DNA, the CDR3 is TGTGCCAGCAGCCCTGGGGCCGCACAAGCCTACGAGCAGTACTTC.

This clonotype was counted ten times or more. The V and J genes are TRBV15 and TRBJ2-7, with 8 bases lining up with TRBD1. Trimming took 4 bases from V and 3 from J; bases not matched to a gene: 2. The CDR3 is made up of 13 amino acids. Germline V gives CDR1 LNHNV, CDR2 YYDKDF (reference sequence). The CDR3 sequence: CATSNDRGYEQYF. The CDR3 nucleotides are TGTGCCACCAGCAATGACAGGGGCTACGAGCAGTACTTC. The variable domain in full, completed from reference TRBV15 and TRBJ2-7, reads DAMVIQNPRYQVTQFGKPVTLSCSQTLNHNVMYWYQQKSSQAPKLLFHYYDKDFNNEADTPDNFQSRRPNTSFCFLDIRSPGLGDTAMYLCATSNDRGYEQYFGPGTRLTVT.

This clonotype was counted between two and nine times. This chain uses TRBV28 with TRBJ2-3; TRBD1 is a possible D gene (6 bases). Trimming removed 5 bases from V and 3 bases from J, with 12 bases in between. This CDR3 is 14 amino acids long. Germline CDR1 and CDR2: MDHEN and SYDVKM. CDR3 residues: CASSTYRETDTQYF. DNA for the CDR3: TGTGCCAGCAGTACCTACAGGGAAACAGATACGCAGTATTTT.

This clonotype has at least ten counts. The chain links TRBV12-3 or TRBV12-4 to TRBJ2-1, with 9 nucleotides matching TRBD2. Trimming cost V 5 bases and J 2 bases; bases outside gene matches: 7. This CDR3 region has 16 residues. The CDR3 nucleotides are TGTGCCAGCAGTCCCCCGGGACTAGCAGCCTACAATGAGCAGTTCTTC. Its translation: CASSPPGLAAYNEQFF.

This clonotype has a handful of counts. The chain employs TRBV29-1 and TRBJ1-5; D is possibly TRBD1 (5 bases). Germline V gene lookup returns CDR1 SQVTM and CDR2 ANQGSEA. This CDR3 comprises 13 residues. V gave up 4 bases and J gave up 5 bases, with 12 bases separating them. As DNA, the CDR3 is TGCAGCGTTGGAATAGAGGGGTATCAGCCCCAGCATTTT. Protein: CSVGIEGYQPQHF.